Shown below are 8 T cell receptor beta chains from a single sample sequenced in a study of a mutant IDH1 vaccine in newly diagnosed glioma. Time point denoted: baseline, week 1 (first vaccination visit). Treatment given: pre-vaccination baseline after standard-of-care therapy. The data were produced by immunoSEQ multiplex PCR, yet TCRdb's version contains in-frame clones alone and is incomplete. The profile covers some 87,000 clones, with about four fifths appearing a single time and approximately 7.9% taken by the ten largest. The specimen comprised PBMCs, sampled from a glioma patient treated with radiotherapy, temozolomide or both. These receptors were collected from a man in his forties or fifties with glioma.

This chain uses TRBV7-2 with TRBJ2-7; no reliable D call. CDR3 size: 16 residues. The germline gives CDR1 SGHTA, CDR2 FQGNSA. V was clipped by 5 bases and J by 1 base, with 18 bases between them. The CDR3 reads CASSPKGPTLSYEQYF. The DNA of the CDR3 is TGTGCCAGCAGCCCCAAAGGACCGACACTTTCCTACGAGCAGTACTTC.

This clone was detected once. J is TRBJ2-1 and V is TRBV7-3; 7 bases are shared with TRBD2. The CDR3 totals 12 residues. CDR1 is SGHTA and CDR2 is FQGTGA in the germline V gene. Trimming removed 5 bases from V and 8 bases from J; junction bases left unmatched: 3. CDR3 in amino acids: CASSPSGDEQFF. CDR3 nucleotide sequence: TGTGCCAGCAGCCCTAGCGGAGATGAGCAGTTCTTC.

The chain couples TRBV27 to TRBJ2-3; 10 bases align to TRBD2. Germline CDR1 and CDR2: MNHEY and SMNVEV (reference sequence). The CDR3 consists of 16 residues. The J segment lost 1 base and the V segment lost 4 bases, leaving 5 bases of the junction unmatched. Here the CDR3 DNA reads TGTGCCAGCAGTTCTCGTCTAGCGGGGGGCACAGATACGCAGTATTTT. Translation: CASSSRLAGGTDTQYF.

This sequence joins TRBV6-1 and TRBJ1-1, with 8 bases lining up with TRBD1. CDR3 length equals 16 residues. Germline CDR1 reads MNHNS; CDR2 reads SASEGT. The J segment lost 4 bases and the V segment lost 1 base, leaving 8 bases of the junction unmatched. This chain's CDR3 is CASSEDQGAWGTEAFF. CDR3 DNA: TGTGCCAGCAGTGAAGATCAGGGGGCTTGGGGCACTGAAGCTTTCTTT.

The gene calls are TRBV28 and TRBJ1-5; D uncertain. CDR3 size: 11 residues. V was pared by 6 bases and J by 6 bases, with 6 bases between. Germline V gene data show CDR1 as MDHEN and CDR2 as SYDVKM. CDR3 DNA: TGTGCCAGCAGGGGAAGTCAGCCCCAGCATTTT. It yields the protein CASRGSQPQHF.

In the case of this clone: The same CDR3 arises from other DNA sequences in this sample as well. CDR3 in DNA: TGTGCCTGGAGTGTACTCGGGGACAATGAGCAGTTCTTC. It encodes CAWSVLGDNEQFF. The chain links TRBV30 to TRBJ2-1; D perhaps matches TRBD2 (5 bases). The length of the CDR3 is 13 residues. V was trimmed by 0 bases and J by 5 bases, leaving 8 bases between them. Germline CDR1 is GTSNPN and CDR2 is SVGIG (reference sequence).

CDR3 loop: CASSPRGWTAYNSPLHF. The CDR3 region has the DNA TGTGCCAGCAGCCCCCGTGGGTGGACAGCTTATAATTCACCCCTCCACTTT. The J gene is TRBJ1-6, the V gene TRBV5-8, with D maybe TRBD1 (6 bases). Deletions cut 4 bases from V and 4 bases from J, with 18 bases between. CDR3 length: 17 amino acids. Germline CDR1 SGHTS, CDR2 YDEGEE.

The CDR3 DNA sequence: TGTGCCAGCAGCTTAGGACAGGGGGACAATCAGCCCCAGCATTTT. Encoded protein: CASSLGQGDNQPQHF. The gene calls are TRBV7-2 and TRBJ1-5; 9 bases fit TRBD1. Germline V gene sequence: CDR1 SGHTA, CDR2 FQGNSA. V lost 1 base to trimming and J lost 3 bases; unmatched junction nucleotides: 1. The CDR3 contains 15 residues.